One and the same sample provided the 18 T cell receptor beta chains below, sequenced in a study of shared clonotypes between healthy human individuals. Repertoires were generated with immunoSEQ multiplex PCR, while TCRdb's copy carries only in-frame clones and drops some. The sample lists more than 500,000 clones, around 95% occurring once. The sequencing sample was made of naive CD4+ T cells sorted from blood. Noted subset: CD45RA+ positively selected. The receptors were gathered from a woman aged 25 to 39 in good health.

V is TRBV6-5 and J is TRBJ1-3; the D is unclear. CDR3 length: 14 residues. The germline V and J ends were trimmed by 4 bases and 1 base, with 8 bases remaining between them. CDR1 and CDR2 (germline): MNHEY, SVGAGI. The CDR3 region is CASSSLESGNTIYF. The CDR3 DNA reads TGTGCCAGCAGTTCCCTGGAGTCTGGAAACACCATATATTTT.

CDR3 sequence (DNA): TGTGCCAGCAGTCCAGGCCAGACCTATGGCTACACCTTC. Translating gives CASSPGQTYGYTF. The chain carries TRBV6-6 and TRBJ1-2; D uncertain. Germline V gives CDR1 MNHNY, CDR2 SVGAGI (reference sequence). The V end was cut by 5 bases, the J end by 4 bases, with 11 bases between. The CDR3 extends over 13 amino acids.

The chain carries TRBV5-1 and TRBJ2-1; unclear D gene. Germline CDR1 is SGHRS and CDR2 is YFSETQ. V lost 4 bases and J 4 bases, leaving 12 bases between the germline ends. The CDR3 has 14 amino acids. CDR3 loop: CASSGGRSYNEQFF. Written as DNA, the CDR3 is TGCGCCAGCAGCGGTGGTAGATCATACAATGAGCAGTTCTTC.

This clone was seen more than once but under ten times. This chain joins TRBV9 and TRBJ2-1; D assignment may be TRBD1 or TRBD2 (5 bases each). V was pared by 0 bases and J by 6 bases, with 10 bases between. CDR1 is SGDLS and CDR2 is YYNGEE in the germline V gene. The CDR3 length is 14 residues. The DNA for the CDR3 is TGTGCCAGCAGCGTAGGGGGGAGCTCCAATGAGCAGTTCTTC. Amino acid sequence: CASSVGGSSNEQFF.

This chain connects TRBV4-1 to TRBJ2-6, with 9 bases aligning to TRBD1. V was clipped by 1 base and J by 0 bases; unmatched bases: 7. There are 19 residues in the CDR3. The V gene's germline CDR1 is MGHRA and CDR2 YSYEKL. The CDR3 reads CASSQGLQDRGSGANVLTF. For the CDR3, the DNA is TGCGCCAGCAGCCAAGGGCTACAGGACAGGGGCTCTGGGGCCAACGTCCTGACTTTC.

The V gene is TRBV18, the J gene TRBJ1-4; TRBD1 is a possible D gene (6 bases). The germline V and J ends were trimmed by 3 bases and 3 bases, with 17 bases remaining between them. Germline lookup yields CDR1 KGHSH and CDR2 LQKENI. This CDR3 has 17 amino acids. The CDR3 reads CASSPGTGGWANEKLFF. CDR3 sequence (DNA): TGTGCCAGCTCACCGGGTACTGGGGGCTGGGCTAATGAAAAACTGTTTTTT. Based on the CDR3 plus reference TRBV18 and TRBJ1-4, the full variable domain is NAGVMQNPRHLVRRRGQEARLRCSPMKGHSHVYWYRQLPEEGLKFMVYLQKENIIDESGMPKERFSAEFPKEGPSILRIQQVVRGDSAAYFCASSPGTGGWANEKLFFGSGTQLSVL.

The rearrangement links TRBV2 to TRBJ2-7, with D perhaps given as TRBD1 or TRBD2 (5 bases each). Looked up from germline, CDR1 is SNHLY and CDR2 is FYNNEI. The CDR3 covers 13 residues. V gave up 7 bases and J gave up 4 bases, with 14 bases separating them. CDR3 protein: CASMRDPVYEQYF. The CDR3 bases are TGTGCCAGCATGAGGGACCCCGTGTACGAGCAGTACTTC.

J is TRBJ2-7 and V is TRBV11-2; D may correspond to TRBD1 or TRBD2 (5 bases each). Trimming stripped 5 bases from V and 1 base from J, with 27 bases between. The CDR3 length is 19 residues. CDR1 is SGHAT, CDR2 FQNNGV, per germline. The CDR3, as DNA: TGTGCCAGCAGCCAGGGTCGGGGAGCACTTAGCTTGCGGTCCTACGAGCAGTACTTC. It is translated as CASSQGRGALSLRSYEQYF.

V is TRBV4-2 and J is TRBJ1-1, with D possibly being TRBD1 (6 bases). Germline V gene lookup returns CDR1 LGHNA and CDR2 YNFKEQ. V lost 0 bases to trimming and J lost 11 bases, with 19 bases between them. The CDR3 is 15 amino acids. Here the CDR3 reads CASSQDLEGGVRAFF. The CDR3 DNA follows: TGTGCCAGCAGCCAAGATTTGGAAGGGGGGGTGCGGGCTTTCTTT.

The chain links TRBV6-6 to TRBJ2-7; TRBD1 matches at 8 bases. The junction had 7 bases not matched to a gene; V was cut back by 5 bases and J by 7 bases. From germline, CDR1 is MNHNY and CDR2 SVGAGI (reference sequence). CDR3 length equals 13 residues. The CDR3 DNA sequence: TGTGCCAGCAGTCGGGACAGGACGGGGGAGCAGTACTTC. It is translated as CASSRDRTGEQYF.

V is TRBV11-3 and J is TRBJ2-3; TRBD2 matches 8 bases. Germline V lookup: CDR1 SGHNT, CDR2 YENEEA. The ends lost 5 bases at V and 4 bases at J; junction bases unmatched: 5. The CDR3 totals 14 residues. The CDR3 sequence: CASSLGLAADTQYF. CDR3 coding DNA: TGTGCCAGCAGCCTTGGACTAGCCGCAGATACGCAGTATTTT.

The genes are TRBV4-1 and TRBJ2-3, with 11 positions matching TRBD2. J gave up 4 bases and V 2 bases, and 5 bases lay outside the gene matches. Per the germline V gene, CDR1 is MGHRA and CDR2 is YSYEKL. This CDR3 region has 16 residues. The CDR3 nucleotides are TGCGCCAGCAGCCAATACACTAGCGGGAGCTCAGATACGCAGTATTTT. Protein product: CASSQYTSGSSDTQYF.

This sequence joins TRBV5-1 and TRBJ2-5; D is unresolved. V was trimmed by 0 bases and J by 4 bases, leaving 13 bases between them. The CDR3 is 15 amino acids. CDR1 is SGHRS, CDR2 YFSETQ, per germline. The CDR3 region is CASSLVGEPRETQYF. In nucleotides, the CDR3 is TGCGCCAGCAGCTTGGTTGGGGAACCGCGAGAGACCCAGTACTTC.

The rearrangement uses TRBV28 and TRBJ1-1, with 12 nucleotides matching TRBD1. Germline V CDR1 and CDR2: MDHEN, SYDVKM. Losses at the gene ends were 6 bases for V and 4 bases for J; bases not matched to a gene: 6. The CDR3 runs to 15 residues. The chain's CDR3 is CASRVGQGARTEAFF. The CDR3 DNA is TGTGCCAGCAGGGTGGGACAGGGGGCGCGCACTGAAGCTTTCTTT.

The chain joins TRBV11-3 to TRBJ2-7; D is uncertain. The CDR3 is 13 residues long. With 1 base removed from V and 5 bases from J, the gap between germline ends came to 9 bases. From germline, CDR1 is SGHNT and CDR2 YENEEA. CDR3 residues: CASSLGIRDEQYF. In DNA, the CDR3 is TGTGCCAGCAGCTTAGGAATCCGGGACGAGCAGTACTTC. The whole variable domain, remainder taken from reference TRBV11-3 and TRBJ2-7, is EAGVVQSPRYKIIEKKQPVAFWCNPISGHNTLYWYLQNLGQGPELLIRYENEEAVDDSQLPKDRFSAERLKGVDSTLKIQPAELGDSAVYLCASSLGIRDEQYFGPGTRLTVT.

This clone was seen just once. CDR3 amino acids: CSADRGRSNQPQHF. The CDR3 bases are TGCAGCGCTGACAGGGGACGGAGCAATCAGCCCCAGCATTTT. The gene calls are TRBV29-1 and TRBJ1-5, with TRBD1 matching over 8 bases. Germline CDR1 SQVTM, CDR2 ANQGSEA. The CDR3 spans 14 residues. V shed 7 bases and J 1 base; nucleotides not matched to a gene: 6.

The chain is built from TRBV30 and TRBJ2-1; 10 nucleotides match TRBD1. After removal of 2 bases from V and 4 bases from J, the junction contained 11 bases not matched to a gene. The CDR3 extends over 17 amino acids. Germline lookup yields CDR1 GTSNPN and CDR2 SVGIG (reference sequence). CDR3 DNA: TGTGCCTGGAGTAGCCACCGACAGGGGGCTACGTACAATGAGCAGTTCTTC. It yields the protein CAWSSHRQGATYNEQFF.

The chain employs TRBV28 and TRBJ2-1; 9 bases agree with TRBD2. The CDR3 is 15 amino acids. Germline V gene data show CDR1 as MDHEN and CDR2 as SYDVKM. J lost 3 bases, V lost 5 bases, and 5 bases had no gene match. In DNA form, the CDR3 reads TGTGCCAGCAGTCCCCCTAGCGGGAACTACAATGAGCAGTTCTTC. It encodes CASSPPSGNYNEQFF. Filled out from reference TRBV28 and TRBJ2-1, the complete variable domain reads DVKVTQSSRYLVKRTGEKVFLECVQDMDHENMFWYRQDPGLGLRLIYFSYDVKMKEKGDIPEGYSVSREKKERFSLILESASTNQTSMYLCASSPPSGNYNEQFFGPGTRLTVL.